Described below is a single TCR beta chain sequence and its context. Its antigen target is currently unknown. No per-base quality is available; no much larger clone lies one base away. The donors were healthy, HIV-negative adults who had no recently reported acute infections or vaccinations. Every donor was a Caucasian adult residing in Nashville, Tennessee, USA. CD4+ T cells were enriched by magnetic negative selection; naive cells were then positively selected on CD45RA, and the negative fraction formed the memory subset. Blood was collected by leukapheresis, and PBMCs were isolated by Ficoll-Histopaque density gradient centrifugation and then cryopreserved in liquid nitrogen vapor phase. Purity and quantity of every magnetically sorted T cell population were checked by analytical flow cytometry. Each sorted fraction had its genomic DNA isolated and then quantified by UV absorbance on a Nanodrop 2000c.

The sample is drawn from a study of shared clonotypes between healthy human individuals (TCRdb year 2020). Study-wide context: The cohort comprised two women and a few men aged 18 to 49 years. For each donor, CD4 naive and CD4 memory were each given three plates, CD8 naive was given two plates, and CD8 memory was given one plate. To estimate repertoire size and how much clonotypes are shared between individuals, the study performed deep sequencing of blood TCR repertoires from a handful of healthy adults. To increase sequencing depth and limit assay-specific biases, different laboratories used diverse techniques to prepare libraries and sequence TCR repertoires. Between about 0.94 and 8.9 billion PBMCs per donor were obtained by leukapheresis.

Overall study results and their limits: Sampling was restricted to blood, and TCR repertoires in tissue are likely to differ from TCR repertoires in blood. Approximately 4.8% of naive CD4, roughly 3.5% of naive CD8, approximately 2% of memory CD4, and 0.4% of memory CD8 clonotypes were shared across several donors. Because the study included only a small number of donors, the genetic and exposure-history diversity represented was limited. Pairwise subsampling led to the expectation that sequencing depth would affect the degree of clonotype sharing among donors. Compared with non-shared clonotypes, the clonotypes found in all four sorted-subset donors had higher generation probabilities. Rarefaction of sorted-subset datasets indicated incomplete sequencing despite the large sequencing depth. Estimated clonotype richness was generally larger for naive than for memory subsets.

TCR CDR3 regions were amplified from genomic DNA by multiplex PCR using the deep immunoSEQ assay. Genomic DNA extracted from each cell subset was distributed evenly over all wells of several immunoSEQ 96-well plates, and each plate served as one replicate. For sorted subsets, around 200 ng genomic DNA, equal to 30,000 to 35,000 T cell genomes, was loaded into each replicate PCR. Purified libraries were measured with a Qubit 3.0 fluorometer, size-checked on a Bioanalyzer 2100, and measured again with the KAPA Library Quantification kit. Every immunoSEQ 96-well plate was sequenced on a separate single-read 150-cycle Illumina NextSeq 550 flow cell. On the study's bioinformatics: The immunoSEQ output contained only junctional sequences without quality scores, so filtering could not match that applied to full-length reads. Sequences were annotated with PyIR, a Python wrapper for IgBLAST v1.9, and V/J genes and CDR3 were assigned using IMGT germline references. Reads were filtered out if the reads had weak V/J assignments (E-value above 1e-6), no CDR3, stop codons, out-of-frame junctions, or ambiguous translated residues. V3J clonotypes were defined by identical inferred V gene, J gene, and CDR3 amino acid sequence. The percentage overlap between two repertoires was calculated by dividing the number of shared unique clonotypes by the size of the smaller repertoire. RTK rarefaction, the Chao1 estimator, and Recon v2.1 estimates of unobserved clonotypes were used to assess repertoire richness. Generation probabilities for all TCRbeta clonotypes obtained by the gDNA method from a handful of donors were computed using OLGA. TCRdb retrieved this table from immuneACCESS and kept in-frame rearrangements only. Not all clones are present; in checked studies, unresolved V genes account for under half, and no reason is known for the remainder. V and J calls and clone size follow that table, whereas D and trimming were derived from the DNA. Present in this sample are 1 million to 1.3 million clones, around three quarters of which were seen just once. Roughly 0.62% of the sample rests with the top ten.

Here V drops 1 base and J drops 8 bases, and the junction holds 11 bases not matched to any gene. The germline V gene encodes CDR1 LNHDA and CDR2 SQIVND (reference sequence). The CDR3, from cysteine to phenylalanine, totals 17 residues. The CDR3 DNA has 51 bases and is translated from base 1. The receptor comes from a man aged 18 to 29 in good health. Some clones in this sample may be carry-over from other donors' samples. Recombination linked TRBV19 to TRBJ2-1; 10 central nucleotides agree with TRBD2. Sequences were obtained from memory CD4+ T cells from PBMCs. Explained via the paper, the cell subset or site label denotes: CD45RA-negative fraction. The DNA sequence reads TGTGCCAGTAGTATAGGGGTAGCGGGAGGAATCGGTTATGAGCAGTTCTTC. Its translation is CASSIGVAGGIGYEQFF. Full variable domain (CDR3 extended with the reference TRBV19 and TRBJ2-1 proteins): DGGITQSPKYLFRKEGQNVTLSCEQNLNHDAMYWYRQDPGQGLRLIYYSQIVNDFQKGDIAEGYSVSREKKESFPLTVTSAQKNPTAFYLCASSIGVAGGIGYEQFFGPGTRLTVL.